Listed here are 26 T cell receptor beta chains from one sample, sequenced in a study of Ad26.COV2.S vaccination and SARS-CoV-2 variants. Noted treatment: approximately 18 received Ad26.COV2.S at low or high dose, single or two shots; 5 received placebo; per-sample allocation not given. The samples date from day 63 after the first vaccine or placebo injection. The table came from immunoSEQ multiplex PCR; TCRdb's copy has only in-frame clones and leaves some out. Of around 320,000 clones listed, roughly 86% are singletons. The sample here was peripheral blood, taken in a trial of Ad26.COV2.S vaccine versus placebo. The origin of the receptors is a person aged 18-60 years who received the Ad26.COV2.S COVID-19 vaccine or a placebo.

This clone was detected only a few times. The V gene is TRBV5-4, the J gene TRBJ1-2; weak D call: TRBD1 (5 bases). Trimming cost V 2 bases and J 5 bases, with 10 bases left between them. Germline CDR1 SGHNT, CDR2 YYREEE (reference sequence). The CDR3 is 13 residues long. The CDR3 region has the DNA TGTGCCAGCAGCTTCGAGGGACCTTATGGCTACACCTTC. This codes for CASSFEGPYGYTF.

The J gene is TRBJ2-2, the V gene TRBV5-4, with D unresolved. Per the germline V gene, CDR1 is SGHNT and CDR2 is YYREEE (reference sequence). The CDR3 totals 13 residues. V lost 5 bases, J lost 4 bases, and 9 bases lay in between. The CDR3 reads CASSWVGTGELFF. In DNA, the CDR3 is TGTGCCAGCAGTTGGGTGGGCACCGGGGAGCTGTTTTTT.

V gene TRBV3-1 (or the pseudogene TRBV3-2) combines with J gene TRBJ2-7; D might be TRBD2 (5 bases). V dropped 2 bases and J dropped 6 bases, with 8 bases sitting between them. The CDR3 contains 12 residues. Germline CDR1 and CDR2: LGHDT and YNNKEL (reference sequence). The CDR3 DNA reads TGTGCCAGCAGCCAATTAGCGCGCGAGCAGTACTTC. As protein: CASSQLAREQYF.

CDR3 residues: CASSPWGNRGSEKLFF. The CDR3 DNA follows: TGTGCCAGCAGCCCATGGGGGAACAGGGGAAGTGAAAAACTGTTTTTT. The rearrangement joins TRBV7-2 to TRBJ1-4, with 7 bases lining up with TRBD1. The CDR3 totals 16 residues. Germline loops: CDR1 SGHTA, CDR2 FQGNSA. V shed 5 bases, J shed 7 bases, and the junction held 13 bases outside the gene matches.

The J gene is TRBJ2-5, the V gene TRBV3-1 (or the pseudogene TRBV3-2); 7 bases line up with TRBD2. The CDR3 length is 16 residues. Per the germline V gene, CDR1 is LGHDT and CDR2 is YNNKEL (reference sequence). J gave up 5 bases and V 0 bases, and 9 bases lay outside the gene matches. The CDR3 bases are TGTGCCAGCAGCCAAGACAGACTAGCCCCAGGGGAGACCCAGTACTTC. This translates into CASSQDRLAPGETQYF.

CDR3 nucleotide sequence: TGCGCCAGCAGCTTGGACTTCGGGGTAGGCTATGGCTACACCTTC. It is translated as CASSLDFGVGYGYTF. This chain links TRBV5-1 with TRBJ1-2; D uncertain. V lost 0 bases, J lost 4 bases, and 13 bases lay in between. Per germline, CDR1 SGHRS and CDR2 YFSETQ. The CDR3 runs 15 residues.

This chain links TRBV11-1 with TRBJ1-4, with D tentatively TRBD1 (5 bases). The germline V gene encodes CDR1 SGHAT and CDR2 FQDESV (reference sequence). The V gene lost 5 bases and the J gene lost 5 bases, with 12 bases spanning the gap. The CDR3 length is 14 residues. CDR3 amino acids: CASSAGRSNEKLFF. CDR3 coding DNA: TGTGCCAGCAGCGCAGGGAGAAGCAATGAAAAACTGTTTTTT.

This clone is a singleton in its sample. In DNA form, the CDR3 reads TGCAGCGGCCGGCGCGTTCGGGCAGCTACCTACAATGAGCAGTTCTTC. Amino acids: CSGRRVRAATYNEQFF. The chain employs TRBV29-1 and TRBJ2-1; no reliable D call. Germline V gene data show CDR1 as SQVTM and CDR2 as ANQGSEA. There are 16 residues in the CDR3. V lost 7 bases to trimming and J lost 2 bases, with 21 bases between them.

About this clone itself: One junction end disagrees with the germline gene, perhaps due to a read error. V usage is TRBV7-7 and J usage is TRBJ2-1; 8 nucleotides align to TRBD2. The CDR3 spans 16 residues. Germline CDR1 reads SSHAT; CDR2 reads FNYEAQ (reference sequence). The DNA of the CDR3 is TGTGCTAGCAGCTTAGGACGGGGGGGCCCCTACAATGAGCAGTTCTTC. Amino acid sequence: CASSLGRGGPYNEQFF.

The gene calls are TRBV7-2 and TRBJ2-5; maybe TRBD2 (7 bases). The CDR3 spans 15 residues. The germline V and J ends were trimmed by 6 bases and 2 bases, with 16 bases remaining between them. Germline values: CDR1 SGHTA, CDR2 FQGNSA. This CDR3 reads CASSYQGGAQETQYF. The CDR3 bases are TGTGCCAGCAGTTATCAAGGGGGGGCGCAAGAGACCCAGTACTTC.

The J gene is TRBJ1-1, the V gene TRBV5-1, with D uncertain. The CDR3 runs 12 residues. Germline V lookup: CDR1 SGHRS, CDR2 YFSETQ. V lost 2 bases, J lost 6 bases, and 8 bases lay in between. This CDR3 reads CASSFGGPEAFF. In DNA form, the CDR3 reads TGCGCCAGCAGCTTTGGAGGTCCTGAAGCTTTCTTT.

The chain recombines TRBV5-1 with TRBJ2-7; D unclear. V dropped 0 bases and J dropped 7 bases, with 8 bases sitting between them. Germline assignment: CDR1 SGHRS and CDR2 YFSETQ. The CDR3 runs 12 residues. In DNA, the CDR3 is TGCGCCAGCAGCTTGGTTGATAGAGAGCAGTACTTC. Residues: CASSLVDREQYF.

The rearrangement links TRBV4-2 to TRBJ2-7, with no clear D. Germline values: CDR1 LGHNA, CDR2 YNFKEQ. CDR3 size: 15 residues. V was shortened by 4 bases and J by 0 bases, with 13 bases between the two germline ends. As DNA, the CDR3 is TGTGCCAGCAGCCCCCAGGTTGGAAGCTCCTACGAGCAGTACTTC. Amino acid sequence: CASSPQVGSSYEQYF.

As concerns this clone: At the DNA level, this CDR3 is encoded by other sequences in the same sample as well. This chain links TRBV18 with TRBJ2-7; D tentatively fits TRBD1 or TRBD2 (5 bases each). Germline values: CDR1 KGHSH, CDR2 LQKENI. The CDR3 spans 12 residues. Trimming removed 3 bases from V and 4 bases from J, with 7 bases in between. CDR3 in DNA: TGTGCCAGCTCACCGAGGGGATACGAGCAGTACTTC. It is translated as CASSPRGYEQYF. The full variable domain, completed using reference TRBV18 and TRBJ2-7, is NAGVMQNPRHLVRRRGQEARLRCSPMKGHSHVYWYRQLPEEGLKFMVYLQKENIIDESGMPKERFSAEFPKEGPSILRIQQVVRGDSAAYFCASSPRGYEQYFGPGTRLTVT.

This sequence joins TRBV18 and TRBJ2-3, with 9 bases aligning to TRBD1. J lost 11 bases, V lost 4 bases, and 4 bases had no gene match. In germline, CDR1 is KGHSH, CDR2 LQKENI. The length of the CDR3 is 12 residues. Here the CDR3 DNA reads TGTGCCAGCTCACTGGACAGGGGAAGGCAGTATTTT. Translated: CASSLDRGRQYF. Full variable domain (rest looked up from reference TRBV18 and TRBJ2-3): NAGVMQNPRHLVRRRGQEARLRCSPMKGHSHVYWYRQLPEEGLKFMVYLQKENIIDESGMPKERFSAEFPKEGPSILRIQQVVRGDSAAYFCASSLDRGRQYFGPGTRLTVL.

The genes are TRBV2 and TRBJ2-7, with D uncertain. Trimming left V 8 bases short and J 0 bases short, with 5 bases between. CDR1 and CDR2 (germline): SNHLY, FYNNEI. The CDR3 consists of 11 residues. The CDR3 is CASRVSYEQYF. The CDR3 DNA sequence: TGTGCCAGCCGTGTCTCCTACGAGCAGTACTTC.

The V call is TRBV12-3 or TRBV12-4, the J call TRBJ1-5; tentative D call: TRBD1 (6 bases). This CDR3 contains 13 residues. Trimming removed 8 bases from V and 4 bases from J, with 12 bases in between. For the CDR3, the DNA is TGTGCCAGCGGCCTGAGGGGGAATCAGCCCCAGCATTTT. It is translated as CASGLRGNQPQHF.

The V and J genes are TRBV6-1 and TRBJ2-1, with 11 bases aligning to TRBD2. The germline gives CDR1 MNHNS, CDR2 SASEGT. The CDR3 totals 14 residues. V shed 1 base, J shed 15 bases, and the junction held 8 bases outside the gene matches. The CDR3 here is CASSEGTSGGFRFF. For the CDR3, the DNA is TGTGCCAGCAGTGAAGGCACTAGCGGGGGTTTTAGGTTCTTC.

This clone has only one observation. V usage is TRBV11-2 and J usage is TRBJ2-2, with TRBD1 matching over 11 bases. CDR3 size: 17 residues. V shed 5 bases and J 7 bases; nucleotides not matched to a gene: 12. The germline gives CDR1 SGHAT, CDR2 FQNNGV. The CDR3 here is CASSLRFLGQGGGELFF. The CDR3 DNA sequence: TGTGCCAGCAGCCTGAGATTTTTGGGACAGGGGGGCGGGGAGCTGTTTTTT.

This chain joins TRBV5-1 and TRBJ2-3, with unresolved D. This CDR3 is built from 17 residues. V was cut by 4 bases and J by 0 bases, with 18 bases left in between. Per the germline V gene, CDR1 is SGHRS and CDR2 is YFSETQ. CDR3 in amino acids: CASSPLSIARSTDTQYF. In DNA, the CDR3 is TGCGCCAGCAGCCCCCTCTCGATCGCTAGGAGCACAGATACGCAGTATTTT.

This chain uses TRBV7-9 with TRBJ1-1, with D tentatively TRBD1 (6 bases). This CDR3 is 14 amino acids long. With 5 bases removed from V and 6 bases from J, the gap between germline ends came to 16 bases. Germline values: CDR1 SEHNR, CDR2 FQNEAQ (reference sequence). The CDR3 is CASSQTGRGAEAFF. The CDR3 nucleotides are TGTGCCAGCAGCCAAACAGGGAGGGGTGCTGAAGCTTTCTTT.

This chain joins TRBV18 and TRBJ1-1; no definite D call. The CDR3 consists of 14 residues. V shed 1 base and J shed 0 bases, with 6 bases lying between them. Germline V gene lookup returns CDR1 KGHSH and CDR2 LQKENI. The CDR3 here is CASSPLPMNTEAFF. The CDR3 nucleotides read TGTGCCAGCTCACCACTTCCCATGAACACTGAAGCTTTCTTT.

V is TRBV5-6 and J is TRBJ2-6; unclear D gene. Germline values: CDR1 SGHDT, CDR2 YYEEEE. This CDR3 spans 17 amino acids. V gave up 2 bases and J gave up 0 bases, with 12 bases separating them. The CDR3 loop reads CASSLEQRRSGANVLTF. CDR3 in DNA: TGTGCCAGCAGCTTAGAACAGCGCCGCTCTGGGGCCAACGTCCTGACTTTC.

The chain has TRBV19 and TRBJ2-2, with D maybe TRBD1 (5 bases). With 7 bases removed from V and 6 bases from J, the gap between germline ends came to 15 bases. Per germline, CDR1 LNHDA and CDR2 SQIVND (reference sequence). There are 14 residues in the CDR3. The CDR3 sequence is CASNPGKGPGELFF. CDR3 DNA sequence: TGTGCCAGTAATCCGGGCAAGGGGCCCGGGGAGCTGTTTTTT.

The genes are TRBV5-1 and TRBJ2-1; possible D gene TRBD1, 5 bases. Germline V gives CDR1 SGHRS, CDR2 YFSETQ. Trimming cost V 4 bases and J 3 bases, with 11 bases left between them. This CDR3 has 14 residues. CDR3: CASSQGRLYNEQFF. As DNA, the CDR3 is TGCGCCAGCAGCCAGGGCCGGCTCTACAATGAGCAGTTCTTC.

The gene calls are TRBV20-1 and TRBJ2-3; 10 bases are a match to TRBD2. This CDR3 is built from 16 residues. V shed 3 bases and J 2 bases; nucleotides not matched to a gene: 8. The germline V gene has CDR1 DFQATT and CDR2 SNEGSKA (reference sequence). The CDR3 region has the DNA TGCAGTGCTAGTGACCGGCTAGCGGGGGACACAGATACGCAGTATTTT. It encodes CSASDRLAGDTDTQYF.